This T cell receptor (beta chain) was captured in a study of blood T cells in healthy people across ages. The CDR3 spans 13 residues. Germline CDR1 and CDR2: MGHDK and SYGVNS. The ends lost 8 bases at V and 3 bases at J; junction bases unmatched: 3. Donors each provided approximately 9.6 milliliters of peripheral blood. As for this clonotype: Its antigen is not identified.

General observations from the study: Naive CD4+ cells and diversity were both higher in long-lived donors than in aged donors. Diversity estimated from one million T cells was considered an underestimate.

A sample-barcoded 5' primer and a J-beta primer mix were used in a second PCR of about 6 to 12 cycles. TCRdb used MiXCR to reprocess the 5' RACE reads, holding one entry per CDR3 protein. Of about 780,000 distinct CDR3 sequences listed, about half are singletons. The rearrangement joins TRBV25-1 to TRBJ1-5; 8 bases match TRBD1. This receptor was taken from a man older than 75 in good health. The sequencing sample was made of blood. CDR3 bases: TGTGCCAGCCGACAGGGGAACAATCAGCCCCAGCATTTT. As protein: CASRQGNNQPQHF.